The 23 T cell receptor beta chains in this list originate from one sample, sequenced in a study of metastatic and nonmetastatic thyroid tumors. None of the patients had undergone any treatment ahead of thyroid surgery. TCRdb re-called the PCR reads via MiXCR. The sample holds under 30,000 clones, about 20% seen once. Sequencing input: blood. These receptors all stem from a male donor with papillary thyroid cancer or a benign thyroid nodule (not recorded which). Some clones in this sample may be carry-over from other donors' samples.

CDR3 in DNA: TGCGCCAGCAGCTTGGGGGGAAATCCTTACAATGAGCAGTTCTTC. Translation: CASSLGGNPYNEQFF. V is TRBV5-1 and J is TRBJ2-1; no clear D gene. Trimming pared 0 bases from V and 4 bases from J, leaving 11 bases between. There are 15 residues in the CDR3. Germline CDR1 is SGHRS and CDR2 is YFSETQ.

This clone appeared a few times. The chain is built from TRBV12-3 or TRBV12-4 and TRBJ2-3, with 8 bases identical to TRBD2. This CDR3 comprises 16 residues. V lost 3 bases, J lost 2 bases, and 7 bases stayed unmatched. CDR3 in DNA: TGTGCCAGCAGTTTGGCAGGCGGGGGGTCCACAGATACGCAGTATTTT. Translated: CASSLAGGGSTDTQYF.

This clone was seen repeatedly, ten times or more. J is TRBJ2-3 and V is TRBV7-3; 7 positions agree with TRBD2. CDR1 is SGHTA and CDR2 is FQGTGA in the germline V gene. The CDR3 runs 15 residues. V shed 5 bases, J shed 3 bases, and the junction held 8 bases outside the gene matches. The CDR3 coding sequence is TGTGCCAGCAGCAGGTCCGGGACTATGACAGATACGCAGTATTTT. This translates into CASSRSGTMTDTQYF.

The genes are TRBV2 and TRBJ2-7; 7 bases line up with TRBD1. The germline V gene has CDR1 SNHLY and CDR2 FYNNEI. The length of the CDR3 is 15 residues. V lost 1 base and J lost 5; bases outside the gene matches: 8. The CDR3 sequence is CASSEDVDRQDEQYF. The CDR3 coding sequence is TGTGCCAGCAGTGAAGATGTGGACAGGCAGGACGAGCAGTACTTC.

This clone was counted at least ten times. The DNA of the CDR3 is TGCGCCAGCAGCTTGTGGGGGGAGACCCAGTACTTC. This encodes CASSLWGETQYF. V gene TRBV5-1 combines with J gene TRBJ2-5, with D possibly called TRBD1 or TRBD2 (5 bases each). V dropped 1 base and J dropped 5 bases, with 6 bases sitting between them. Germline lookup yields CDR1 SGHRS and CDR2 YFSETQ. The CDR3 consists of 12 residues.

This rearrangement joins TRBV20-1 to TRBJ2-3; 9 bases agree with TRBD2. V shed 1 base and J 7 bases; nucleotides not matched to a gene: 9. The CDR3 loop spans 15 amino acids. Germline CDR1 is DFQATT and CDR2 is SNEGSKA (reference sequence). This CDR3 reads CSARARASGVNTQYF. The CDR3 DNA follows: TGCAGTGCTAGAGCGCGGGCTAGCGGGGTGAATACGCAGTATTTT.

Concerning this clone itself: A read error is possible here, since a much larger clone lies one base away. The V gene is TRBV5-1, the J gene TRBJ2-3; D not certain. CDR3 size: 14 residues. The ends were cut back, 5 bases at V and 4 bases at J, with 14 bases in the middle. Germline-derived CDR1 and CDR2 are SGHRS and YFSETQ. DNA for the CDR3: TGCGCCAGCAGAGGTCTCCCAGGCTCAGATACGCAGTATTTT. This sequence encodes CASRGLPGSDTQYF.

As to this clone: One end of the junction is discordant with germline, which a read error may explain. V is TRBV4-3 and J is TRBJ2-6; D gene ambiguous. CDR1 LGHNA and CDR2 YSLEER come from the germline V gene. The CDR3 consists of 16 residues. CDR3 sequence reads: CSSSQEEVAGPNVLTF. DNA for the CDR3: TGCTCCAGCAGCCAAGAAGAAGTGGCTGGGCCCAACGTCCTGACTTTC.

There are many counts of this clone. The chain employs TRBV7-2 and TRBJ1-2; D may be TRBD1 (5 bases). The CDR3 covers 13 residues. V was shortened by 5 bases and J by 4 bases, with 11 bases between the two germline ends. The V gene's germline CDR1 is SGHTA and CDR2 FQGNSA. The CDR3 DNA reads TGTGCCAGCAGCCCGGGACGGGTCTATGGCTACACCTTC. This codes for CASSPGRVYGYTF. The complete variable domain, with remaining parts taken from reference TRBV7-2 and TRBJ1-2, reads GAGVSQSPSNKVTEKGKDVELRCDPISGHTALYWYRQSLGQGLEFLIYFQGNSAPDKSGLPSDRFSAERTGGSVSTLTIQRTQQEDSAVYLCASSPGRVYGYTFGSGTRLTVV.

There are many counts of this clone. The chain is built from TRBV9 and TRBJ2-1, with D perhaps assigned TRBD1 or TRBD2 (5 bases each). This CDR3 comprises 14 residues. Germline assignment: CDR1 SGDLS and CDR2 YYNGEE. V gave up 3 bases and J gave up 7 bases, with 14 bases separating them. CDR3 coding DNA: TGTGCCAGCAGCGCCCAATGGGGGAGAAATGAGCAGTTCTTC. It is translated as CASSAQWGRNEQFF.

At least ten counts were recorded for this clone. The V and J genes are TRBV11-2 and TRBJ1-1; no clear D. The germline CDR1 and CDR2 sequences are SGHAT and FQNNGV. Trimming took off 1 base at V and 0 bases at J, with 6 bases between the two ends. The CDR3 consists of 14 residues. CDR3 nucleotides: TGTGCCAGCAGCTTAGGCACACTGAACACTGAAGCTTTCTTT. Translating gives CASSLGTLNTEAFF.

Turning to this clone: At one end the junction does not follow the germline gene, possibly because of a read error. This sequence joins TRBV30 and TRBJ1-2; D uncertain. This CDR3 region has 12 residues. From germline, CDR1 is GTSNPN and CDR2 SVGIG (reference sequence). The CDR3 sequence: CAWSGKAYVYTF. The CDR3 DNA reads as TGTGCCTGGAGTGGAAAGGCCTATGTCTACACCTTC.

Many counts were recorded for this clone. V usage is TRBV7-9 and J usage is TRBJ2-1; 12 nucleotides agree with TRBD2. The CDR3 loop spans 15 amino acids. The V and J ends lost 5 bases and 7 bases, in that order; junction bases with no gene match: 6. From germline, CDR1 is SEHNR and CDR2 FQNEAQ (reference sequence). The CDR3, as DNA: TGTGCCAGCAGCCAACTAGCGGGAGGATCGAATGAGCAGTTCTTC. It is translated as CASSQLAGGSNEQFF.

The rearrangement links TRBV20-1 to TRBJ2-2; 7 bases map to TRBD1. The length of the CDR3 is 15 residues. V shed 3 bases, J shed 4 bases, and the junction held 8 bases outside the gene matches. From germline, CDR1 is DFQATT and CDR2 SNEGSKA (reference sequence). The CDR3 nucleotides read TGCAGTGCTAGGGAAGGGGGCAAAGTCACCGGGGAGCTGTTTTTT. Protein sequence: CSAREGGKVTGELFF.

This rearrangement joins TRBV20-1 to TRBJ1-5; D uncertain. V lost 1 base to trimming and J lost 0 bases, with 13 bases between them. The CDR3 covers 16 residues. Per the germline V gene, CDR1 is DFQATT and CDR2 is SNEGSKA (reference sequence). For the CDR3, the DNA is TGCAGTGCTAGAGTGTGGACGGCGAATAGCAATCAGCCCCAGCATTTT. The encoded protein is CSARVWTANSNQPQHF.

This clone has ten or more counts. The chain links TRBV30 to TRBJ2-1; D call uncertain. Trimming pared 6 bases from V and 1 base from J, leaving 10 bases between. Per the germline V gene, CDR1 is GTSNPN and CDR2 is SVGIG (reference sequence). This CDR3 spans 13 amino acids. The CDR3 is CACKDLSYNEQFF. Written as DNA, the CDR3 is TGTGCCTGTAAAGACCTTTCCTACAATGAGCAGTTCTTC.

This clone was seen repeatedly, ten times or more. It may be a read error: a sequence one base away is much more abundant. Other DNA sequences of this sample code for an identical CDR3. V gene TRBV11-2 combines with J gene TRBJ2-1; D is unresolved. The CDR3 loop spans 13 amino acids. Trimming shortened V by 5 bases and J by 8 bases, and 13 bases separated the two germline ends. Germline loops: CDR1 SGHAT, CDR2 FQNNGV. The CDR3: CASSVDKGDEQFF. CDR3 nucleotides: TGTGCCAGCAGCGTCGACAAAGGCGATGAGCAGTTCTTC.

For this clone: Since no conserved phenylalanine or tryptophan closes the CDR3, a read error is the likely cause. This chain connects TRBV20-1 to TRBJ2-3, with D unresolved. V lost 4 bases and J lost 2, with 7 bases in between. The length of the CDR3 is 12 residues. CDR1 and CDR2 (germline): DFQATT, SNEGSKA (reference sequence). In DNA form, the CDR3 reads TGCAGTGCTACCCAGAACACAGATACGCAGTATATT. Translation gives CSATQNTDTQYI.

This clone occurred many times. The chain recombines TRBV2 with TRBJ1-2, with 7 positions matching TRBD1. This CDR3 contains 17 residues. Losses at the gene ends were 4 bases for V and 0 bases for J; bases not matched to a gene: 11. Germline V gene data show CDR1 as SNHLY and CDR2 as FYNNEI. DNA of the CDR3: TGTGCCAGCAGTGTTGGGACAGAACCACTAACTAACTATGGCTACACCTTC. Amino acids: CASSVGTEPLTNYGYTF.

As regards this clone: This is likely a read error, given that the CDR3 carries no conserved phenylalanine or tryptophan at its end. It is unclear where the CDR3 begins or ends on the DNA, so no DNA is shown, and the CDR3 is as TCRdb lists it. Here the CDR3 reads CASSESVSFMANTC. The V call is TRBV2, the J call TRBJ1-2; the D call TRBD1 from the table was never checked on the DNA. 14 amino acids form the CDR3, both terminal residues included. CDR1 and CDR2 (germline): SNHLY, FYNNEI.

Points on this clone: This may be a read error, as it is one base from a much larger clone. The CDR3 does not close with the conserved phenylalanine or tryptophan, likely indicating a read error. The rearrangement uses TRBV9 and TRBJ2-7, with TRBD1 matching over 8 bases. Looked up from germline, CDR1 is SGDLS and CDR2 is YYNGEE. The CDR3 sequence is 14 residues long. Unmatched junction bases numbered 10, after V lost 4 bases and J lost 7 bases. CDR3: CASSPGQGRREQYL. Here the CDR3 DNA reads TGTGCCAGCAGCCCCGGACAGGGCCGGCGAGAGCAGTACCTC.

This clone was detected only once. The chain has TRBV7-6 and TRBJ2-7, with D maybe TRBD2 (5 bases). The CDR3 is 14 amino acids. V was cut by 2 bases and J by 5 bases, with 13 bases left in between. The germline V gene has CDR1 SGHVS and CDR2 FNYEAQ. The CDR3 bases are TGTGCCAGCAGCTTATTCGCAGCCGGGGACGAGCAGTACTTC. Translating it yields CASSLFAAGDEQYF.

This clone was recorded many times. The chain links TRBV7-2 to TRBJ2-3; 10 bases are shared with TRBD2. This CDR3 has 19 residues. The J segment lost 3 bases and the V segment lost 0 bases, leaving 12 bases of the junction unmatched. Germline values: CDR1 SGHTA, CDR2 FQGNSA. The CDR3 protein is CASSLASLRPSGSTDTQYF. DNA for the CDR3: TGTGCCAGCAGCTTAGCCTCTCTCAGACCTAGCGGGAGTACAGATACGCAGTATTTT.